This TCR beta chain was sequenced in a study of T cells in women clearing cervical HPV infection. Profiled with immunoSEQ multiplex PCR; TCRdb holds only in-frame clones, not every one. The table lists tens of thousands of clones. The sequence derives from a woman between 18 and 70 years old with a cervical HPV16 infection that either progressed to CIN3+ or cleared (not recorded which). The source material was blood buffy coat.

The CDR3 sequence is CSARDQIGRQETQYF. CDR3 DNA, as far as it was read: TGCAGTGCTAGAGATCAGATAGGGCGCCAAGAGACC. V gene TRBV20-1 combines with J gene TRBJ2-5; D not resolved. Read sequence stops 3 residues before the CDR3 end, and the germline J gene provides the missing end. Germline-derived CDR1 and CDR2 are DFQATT and SNEGSKA (reference sequence). The V and J ends lost 0 bases and 1 base respectively, with 12 bases between them. The CDR3 loop spans 15 amino acids.